This T cell receptor beta chain is drawn from a study of blood T cells in healthy people across ages. Trimming removed 0 bases at V and 4 bases at J, with 13 bases between. CDR1 LGHNA and CDR2 YSLEER come from the germline V gene. The CDR3 consists of 16 residues. Together with a sample-barcoded 5' primer, a J-beta primer mix was included in a second PCR lasting about 7 to 12 cycles. TCRdb processed the 5' RACE reads anew with MiXCR; each CDR3 protein has one entry. The sample contains 1.5 million to 1.9 million distinct CDR3 sequences, roughly two fifths of which appear only once. The total RNA that was extracted per sample amounted to at least 6 micrograms.

This TCR came from a woman under 30 in good health. The specimen was blood. The gene calls are TRBV4-3 and TRBJ1-3, with D hard to call. The CDR3 nucleotides read TGCGCCAGCAGCCAAGATCCTGTCCATCCGGGAAACACCATATATTTT. It encodes CASSQDPVHPGNTIYF.